This T cell receptor beta chain was captured in a study of T cells in Graves' hyperthyroidism and ophthalmopathy. General observations from the study: Most clonotypes expanded in the thyroid (above 0.001) were also present in blood.

This CDR3 region has 16 residues. Germline V CDR1 and CDR2: SGHNT, YENEEA. Based on clinical symptoms, serum thyroxine and TRAb, thyroid ultrasound and orbital computed tomography, diagnoses were reached. This clonotype was picked up many times. Its specificity is not known. Sequence at one end of the junction differs from germline and may be a read error. TCR beta CDR3 sequences were amplified from RNA transcripts. With the HTBI primer set, the TCR CDR3 went through a first round of RT-PCR. TCRdb re-analysed the multiplex PCR reads in MiXCR, keeping a single row per CDR3 protein. The data show some 460,000 distinct CDR3 sequences, roughly 14% seen once.

The chain employs TRBV11-3 and TRBJ1-1, with D unresolved. The TCR comes from a woman in her late teens or twenties with Graves' hyperthyroidism. The sequenced sample was blood. CDR3 DNA sequence: TGTGCCAGCAGGTTAGGTCTCCGGGAAAAGAACACTGAAGCTTTCTTT. Translated: CASRLGLREKNTEAFF.